The sequence of this T cell receptor (beta chain) was determined in a study of cytomegalovirus exposure and HLA in healthy donors. In the PCR, 60 Vbeta and 13 Jbeta primers were used. Produced via immunoSEQ multiplex PCR; TCRdb's table is partial and in-frame only. This table holds 130,000 to 150,000 clones, 64% found once. As for this clone: Its target is unknown.

Findings of the study overall: Analyses of presence and absence presupposed an approximately uniform sequencing depth across donors. Later analysis suggested links between common viral pathogens and several top significant clusters. The productive fraction for most TCR beta V segments was about 87% or about 30% in an earlier analysis. Among CMV-associated TCR beta chains, most appeared HLA-restricted in a later analysis.

CDR1 and CDR2 (germline): GTSNPN, SVGIG (reference sequence). The CDR3 consists of 15 residues. After removal of 1 base from V and 1 base from J, the junction contained 4 bases not matched to a gene. This TCR was sampled from a woman in her twenties or thirties in good health and CMV-seropositive. The sequenced sample consisted of PBMCs. The chain couples TRBV30 to TRBJ2-1, with 7 bases identical to TRBD2. This CDR3 reads CAWSGLGGSYNEQFF. The CDR3 DNA sequence: TGTGCCTGGAGTGGCCTGGGGGGGTCCTACAATGAGCAGTTCTTC.